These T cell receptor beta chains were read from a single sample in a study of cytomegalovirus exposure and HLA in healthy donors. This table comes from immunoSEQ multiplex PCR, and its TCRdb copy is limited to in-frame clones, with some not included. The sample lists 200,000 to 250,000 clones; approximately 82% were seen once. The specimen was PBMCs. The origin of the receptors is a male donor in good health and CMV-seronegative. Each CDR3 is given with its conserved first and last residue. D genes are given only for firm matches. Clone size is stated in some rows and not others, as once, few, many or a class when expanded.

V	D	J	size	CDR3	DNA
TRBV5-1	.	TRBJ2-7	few	CASSPRQAGAYEQYF	TGCGCCAGCAGCCCCCGACAGGCTGGTGCCTACGAGCAGTACTTC
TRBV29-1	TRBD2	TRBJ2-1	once	CSVDPVTSGSYNEQFF	TGCAGCGTTGATCCCGTTACTAGCGGTTCCTACAATGAGCAGTTCTTC
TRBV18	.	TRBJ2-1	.	CASSPGGGNYNEQFF	TGTGCCAGCTCACCAGGTGGGGGGAACTACAATGAGCAGTTCTTC
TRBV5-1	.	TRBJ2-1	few	CASSVDLSSYNEQFF	TGCGCCAGCAGCGTTGACTTGAGCTCCTACAATGAGCAGTTCTTC
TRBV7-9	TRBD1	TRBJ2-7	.	CSSETGAYEQYF	TGTTCCAGCGAGACAGGGGCCTACGAGCAGTACTTC
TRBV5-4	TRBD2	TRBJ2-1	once	CASSVGVAGAHSYNEQFF	TGTGCCAGCAGCGTTGGAGTAGCGGGAGCCCACTCCTACAATGAGCAGTTCTTC
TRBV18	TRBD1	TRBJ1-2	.	CASSFQTGEGYTF	TGTGCCAGCTCATTTCAGACAGGGGAAGGCTACACCTTC
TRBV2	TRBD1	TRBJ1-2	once	CASRRDRTGYGYTF	TGTGCCAGCAGGAGGGACAGGACTGGCTATGGCTACACCTTC
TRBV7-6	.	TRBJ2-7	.	CASSPTGSHEQYF	TGTGCCAGCAGCCCCACAGGGTCCCACGAGCAGTACTTC
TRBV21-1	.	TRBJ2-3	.	CASLSGMDVDTQYF	TGTGCCAGCTTGAGCGGGATGGATGTAGATACGCAGTATTTT
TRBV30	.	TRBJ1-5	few	CAWSKGQGFGPQHF	TGTGCCTGGAGCAAGGGGCAGGGGTTCGGGCCCCAGCATTTT
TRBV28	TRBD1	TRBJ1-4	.	CASSSPGQANEKLFF	TGTGCCAGCAGTTCCCCTGGACAGGCTAATGAAAAACTGTTTTTT
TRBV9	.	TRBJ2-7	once	CASSVQQGYEQYF	TGTGCCAGCAGCGTACAGCAGGGTTACGAGCAGTACTTC
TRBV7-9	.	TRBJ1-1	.	CSSSHRGALNTEAFF	TGTTCCAGCAGCCATCGGGGGGCCCTGAACACTGAAGCTTTCTTT
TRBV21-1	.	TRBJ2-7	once	CASSKGKRDRDRNPPEQYF	TGTGCCAGCAGCAAAGGGAAGCGGGACAGGGACCGAAACCCCCCCGAGCAGTACTTC
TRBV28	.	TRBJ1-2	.	CASSPIVSRESYTF	TGTGCCAGCAGCCCGATAGTGTCGAGGGAAAGCTACACCTTC
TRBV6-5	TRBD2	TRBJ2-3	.	CASSPSGGTDTQYF	TGTGCCAGCAGTCCTAGCGGGGGCACAGATACGCAGTATTTT
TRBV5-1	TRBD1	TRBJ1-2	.	CASSPGQLFYGYTF	TGCGCCAGCAGCCCGGGACAGCTTTTCTATGGCTACACCTTC
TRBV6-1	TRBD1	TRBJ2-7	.	CASRDRGSSYEQYF	TGTGCCAGCAGAGACAGGGGAAGCTCCTACGAGCAGTACTTC
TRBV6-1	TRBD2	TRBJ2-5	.	CASSDGRLAVPRETQYF	TGTGCCAGCAGTGATGGGAGGCTAGCGGTTCCGAGGGAGACCCAGTACTTC
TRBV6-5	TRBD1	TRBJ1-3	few	CASRTGGHSGNTIYF	TGTGCCAGCAGAACAGGGGGTCACTCTGGAAACACCATATATTTT
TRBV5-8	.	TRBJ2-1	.	CASGYLGRNEQFF	TGTGCCAGCGGTTATTTGGGGCGAAATGAGCAGTTCTTC
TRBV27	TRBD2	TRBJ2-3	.	CASRSWGLAGGPGTDTQYF	TGTGCCAGCAGATCATGGGGACTAGCGGGAGGGCCGGGCACAGATACGCAGTATTTT
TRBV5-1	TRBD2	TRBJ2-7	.	CASCRLAGGSYEQYF	TGCGCCAGCTGCCGACTAGCGGGAGGTAGCTACGAGCAGTACTTC
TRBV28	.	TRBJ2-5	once	CASSLITARQETQYF	TGTGCCAGCAGTTTGATTACAGCCAGACAAGAGACCCAGTACTTC
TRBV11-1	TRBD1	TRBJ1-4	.	CASSQRQGEQLFF	TGTGCCAGCAGCCAAAGACAGGGAGAACAACTGTTTTTT
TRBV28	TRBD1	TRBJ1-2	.	CASSQWTGNYGYTF	TGTGCCAGCAGCCAATGGACAGGGAACTATGGCTACACCTTC
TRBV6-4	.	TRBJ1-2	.	CAGDIVRGSKGYTF	TGTGCCGGTGATATTGTTCGGGGAAGCAAGGGCTACACCTTC
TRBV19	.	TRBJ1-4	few	CASSLRSTNEKLFF	TGTGCCAGTAGCCTTCGTTCAACTAATGAAAAACTGTTTTTT
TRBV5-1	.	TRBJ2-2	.	CASSLSRSDTGELFF	TGCGCCAGCAGCTTGAGCCGGAGTGACACCGGGGAGCTGTTTTTT
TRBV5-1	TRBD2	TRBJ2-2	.	CASSQTSENTGELFF	TGCGCCAGCAGCCAGACTAGCGAGAACACCGGGGAGCTGTTTTTT
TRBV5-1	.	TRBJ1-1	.	CASSLVSSVVQNTEAFF	TGCGCCAGCAGCTTGGTCTCCTCCGTCGTACAGAACACTGAAGCTTTCTTT
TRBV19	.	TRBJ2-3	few	CASSSTGPRGTDTQYF	TGTGCCAGTAGTAGTACAGGCCCCCGAGGCACAGATACGCAGTATTTT
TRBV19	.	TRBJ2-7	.	CASSMSTGYEQYF	TGTGCCAGTAGTATGTCTACGGGGTACGAGCAGTACTTC
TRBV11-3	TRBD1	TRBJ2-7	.	CASSLDSTDRGLPPYEQYF	TGTGCCAGCAGCTTAGATAGCACGGACAGGGGGCTTCCTCCCTACGAGCAGTACTTC
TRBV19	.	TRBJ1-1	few	CASSMGRGEGTEAFF	TGTGCCAGTAGTATGGGCAGGGGAGAGGGCACTGAAGCTTTCTTT
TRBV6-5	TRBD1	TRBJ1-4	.	CASSSGTGFEKLFF	TGTGCCAGCAGTTCCGGGACAGGGTTTGAAAAACTGTTTTTT
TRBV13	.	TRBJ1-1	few	CASSYRKGMGTNTEAFF	TGTGCCAGCAGTTACAGGAAGGGAATGGGCACGAACACTGAAGCTTTCTTT
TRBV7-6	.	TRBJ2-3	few	CASSLSAGDTQYF	TGTGCCAGCAGCTTATCAGCGGGAGATACGCAGTATTTT
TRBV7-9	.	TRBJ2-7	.	CSSSLDSWGGIEVYEQYF	TGTTCCAGCAGCTTAGATTCTTGGGGCGGGATCGAAGTCTACGAGCAGTACTTC
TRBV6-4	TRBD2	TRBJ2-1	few	CASSDHPGLAGVGNEQFF	TGTGCCAGCAGTGACCACCCGGGACTAGCGGGAGTAGGCAATGAGCAGTTCTTC
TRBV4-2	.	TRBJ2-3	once	CASSQGDEAGSTDTQYF	TGTGCCAGCAGCCAAGGGGATGAGGCGGGTTCCACAGATACGCAGTATTTT
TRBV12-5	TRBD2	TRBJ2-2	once	CASGLVLGGRASTGELFF	TGTGCTAGTGGTTTGGTACTTGGCGGGAGGGCCAGCACCGGGGAGCTGTTTTTT
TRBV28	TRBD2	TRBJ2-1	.	CASRTRTSATVEQFF	TGTGCCAGTAGGACGAGGACTAGCGCTACCGTTGAGCAGTTCTTC
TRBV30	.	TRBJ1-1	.	CAWRLSGNTEAFF	TGTGCCTGGAGACTGAGCGGGAACACTGAAGCTTTCTTT
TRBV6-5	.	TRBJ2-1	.	CASRLALGNEQFF	TGTGCCAGCAGATTAGCGTTGGGGAATGAGCAGTTCTTC
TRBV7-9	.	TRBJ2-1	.	CASTSAAAYNEQFF	TGTGCCAGTACCTCGGCGGCCGCATACAATGAGCAGTTCTTC
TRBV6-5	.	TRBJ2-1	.	CASSYSLSRRYNEQFF	TGTGCCAGCAGTTACTCGTTAAGTAGGCGGTACAATGAGCAGTTCTTC
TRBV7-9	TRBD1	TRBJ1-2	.	CSGDRVSGGYTF	TGTTCCGGGGACAGGGTTTCGGGTGGCTACACCTTC
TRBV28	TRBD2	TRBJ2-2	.	CASSPSGREATGELFF	TGTGCCAGCAGCCCCTCGGGGCGGGAGGCCACCGGGGAGCTGTTTTTT
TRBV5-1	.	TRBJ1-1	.	CASSRLGFNTEAFF	TGCGCCAGCAGCCGACTAGGTTTTAACACTGAAGCTTTCTTT
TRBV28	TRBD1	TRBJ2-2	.	CASSLQTGLGGELFF	TGTGCCAGCAGTTTACAGACAGGGTTGGGCGGGGAGCTGTTTTTT
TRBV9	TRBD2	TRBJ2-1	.	CASSEGTSGNEQFF	TGTGCCAGCAGCGAGGGGACTAGCGGGAATGAGCAGTTCTTC
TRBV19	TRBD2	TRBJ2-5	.	CASSPTSGSFETQYF	TGTGCCAGTAGCCCGACTAGCGGGAGCTTCGAGACCCAGTACTTC
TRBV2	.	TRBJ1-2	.	CASSVGQGGSYGYTF	TGTGCCAGCAGTGTTGGGCAGGGCGGTAGCTATGGCTACACCTTC